Listed below are T cell receptor beta chains from one sample, sequenced in a study of regulatory dendritic cells for organ transplantation. Method: immunoSEQ multiplex PCR; TCRdb's copy keeps in-frame clones and lacks some. Among over 25,000 clones listed, roughly 85% were seen once. The sequenced sample consisted of naive CD4+ T cells from blood. Every receptor here comes from a human donor in good health. Both conserved end residues are part of each CDR3. The D gene is left open where the match is weak. Expanded clones get a size class; other rows say once, few or many, or leave the size out.

TRBJ1-6 | . | 13 | TRBV6-5 | . | CASNTGRGSPLHF | TGTGCCAGCAATACAGGGAGGGGATCACCCCTCCACTTT
TRBJ1-4 | . | 15 | TRBV5-1 | TRBD1 | CASSLEGQGSEKLFF | TGCGCCAGCAGCTTGGAGGGACAGGGAAGTGAAAAACTGTTTTTT
TRBJ1-1 | . | 13 | TRBV21-1 | . | CASSWAGETEAFF | TGTGCCAGCAGCTGGGCAGGGGAAACTGAAGCTTTCTTT
TRBJ2-7 | . | 15 | TRBV6-5 | TRBD1 | CASRLSDRGAYEQYF | TGTGCCAGCAGGCTCAGTGACAGGGGGGCGTACGAGCAGTACTTC
TRBJ1-1 | . | 15 | TRBV27 | TRBD1 | CASWGGQGANTEAFF | TGTGCCAGTTGGGGTGGGCAGGGGGCGAACACTGAAGCTTTCTTT
TRBJ2-2 | . | 19 | TRBV12-5 | TRBD2 | CASGLVQIAGGLYVGELFF | TGTGCTAGTGGTTTGGTACAGATAGCGGGGGGGCTTTATGTCGGGGAGCTGTTTTTT
TRBJ2-7 | . | 13 | TRBV7-2 | . | CASSLQNTYEQYF | TGTGCCAGCAGCCTCCAAAACACCTACGAGCAGTACTTC
TRBJ2-3 | . | 15 | TRBV6-6 | . | CASSGTGLGTDTQYF | TGTGCCAGCAGTGGGACTGGTCTCGGCACAGATACGCAGTATTTT
TRBJ1-2 | . | 13 | TRBV19 | . | CASSMGGNYGYTF | TGTGCCAGTAGTATGGGGGGGAACTATGGCTACACCTTC
TRBJ1-1 | few | 13 | TRBV6-5 | . | CASREDGNTEAFF | TGTGCCAGCAGGGAGGACGGAAACACTGAAGCTTTCTTT
TRBJ2-7 | . | 13 | TRBV5-6 | TRBD1 | CASSPDRGYEQYF | TGTGCCAGCAGCCCTGACAGGGGCTACGAGCAGTACTTC
TRBJ1-2 | . | 19 | TRBV27 | TRBD1 | CASSPGAGGLIQANYGYTF | TGTGCCAGCAGTCCCGGGGCAGGGGGACTCATCCAAGCTAACTATGGCTACACCTTC
TRBJ2-1 | . | 14 | TRBV6-1 | TRBD2 | CASSSSGGRNEQFF | TGTGCCAGCAGTTCTAGCGGGGGGCGCAATGAGCAGTTCTTC
TRBJ2-1 | . | 20 | TRBV5-1 | TRBD2 | CASSPTGQSPSGGGYNEQFF | TGCGCCAGCAGCCCGACGGGACAGAGCCCTAGCGGGGGGGGCTACAATGAGCAGTTCTTC
TRBJ1-6 | . | 15 | TRBV7-8 | TRBD1 | CASSPGTGGNSPLHF | TGTGCCAGCAGCCCCGGGACAGGGGGCAATTCACCCCTCCACTTT
TRBJ2-3 | . | 16 | TRBV5-4 | TRBD2 | CASSLAGGGGTDTQYF | TGTGCCAGCAGCTTGGCCGGCGGGGGTGGGACAGATACGCAGTATTTT
TRBJ2-5 | . | 15 | TRBV5-1 | TRBD1 | CASSLRGQGPETQYF | TGCGCCAGCAGCTTGCGGGGACAGGGCCCAGAGACCCAGTACTTC
TRBJ1-2 | once | 15 | TRBV6-1 | TRBD1 | CASSEGQGASYGYTF | TGTGCCAGCAGTGAGGGGCAGGGGGCGAGTTATGGCTACACCTTC
TRBJ2-3 | once | 14 | TRBV25-1 | TRBD2 | CASQLGLGVGTQYF | TGTGCCAGCCAGCTCGGACTAGGCGTAGGTACGCAGTATTTT
TRBJ1-1 | . | 15 | TRBV7-2 | TRBD1 | CASTPYGTGGTEAFF | TGTGCCAGCACCCCTTACGGGACAGGGGGCACTGAAGCTTTCTTT
TRBJ1-5 | . | 13 | TRBV19 | TRBD1 | CASSMRGHQPQHF | TGTGCCAGTAGTATGAGGGGGCATCAGCCCCAGCATTTT
TRBJ2-7 | few | 14 | TRBV10-1 | . | CATIPGHSSYEQYF | TGCGCCACCATCCCGGGACACAGCTCCTACGAGCAGTACTTC
TRBJ2-5 | . | 13 | TRBV7-2 | TRBD2 | CASSLGLAETQYF | TGTGCCAGCAGCCTGGGACTAGCAGAGACCCAGTACTTC